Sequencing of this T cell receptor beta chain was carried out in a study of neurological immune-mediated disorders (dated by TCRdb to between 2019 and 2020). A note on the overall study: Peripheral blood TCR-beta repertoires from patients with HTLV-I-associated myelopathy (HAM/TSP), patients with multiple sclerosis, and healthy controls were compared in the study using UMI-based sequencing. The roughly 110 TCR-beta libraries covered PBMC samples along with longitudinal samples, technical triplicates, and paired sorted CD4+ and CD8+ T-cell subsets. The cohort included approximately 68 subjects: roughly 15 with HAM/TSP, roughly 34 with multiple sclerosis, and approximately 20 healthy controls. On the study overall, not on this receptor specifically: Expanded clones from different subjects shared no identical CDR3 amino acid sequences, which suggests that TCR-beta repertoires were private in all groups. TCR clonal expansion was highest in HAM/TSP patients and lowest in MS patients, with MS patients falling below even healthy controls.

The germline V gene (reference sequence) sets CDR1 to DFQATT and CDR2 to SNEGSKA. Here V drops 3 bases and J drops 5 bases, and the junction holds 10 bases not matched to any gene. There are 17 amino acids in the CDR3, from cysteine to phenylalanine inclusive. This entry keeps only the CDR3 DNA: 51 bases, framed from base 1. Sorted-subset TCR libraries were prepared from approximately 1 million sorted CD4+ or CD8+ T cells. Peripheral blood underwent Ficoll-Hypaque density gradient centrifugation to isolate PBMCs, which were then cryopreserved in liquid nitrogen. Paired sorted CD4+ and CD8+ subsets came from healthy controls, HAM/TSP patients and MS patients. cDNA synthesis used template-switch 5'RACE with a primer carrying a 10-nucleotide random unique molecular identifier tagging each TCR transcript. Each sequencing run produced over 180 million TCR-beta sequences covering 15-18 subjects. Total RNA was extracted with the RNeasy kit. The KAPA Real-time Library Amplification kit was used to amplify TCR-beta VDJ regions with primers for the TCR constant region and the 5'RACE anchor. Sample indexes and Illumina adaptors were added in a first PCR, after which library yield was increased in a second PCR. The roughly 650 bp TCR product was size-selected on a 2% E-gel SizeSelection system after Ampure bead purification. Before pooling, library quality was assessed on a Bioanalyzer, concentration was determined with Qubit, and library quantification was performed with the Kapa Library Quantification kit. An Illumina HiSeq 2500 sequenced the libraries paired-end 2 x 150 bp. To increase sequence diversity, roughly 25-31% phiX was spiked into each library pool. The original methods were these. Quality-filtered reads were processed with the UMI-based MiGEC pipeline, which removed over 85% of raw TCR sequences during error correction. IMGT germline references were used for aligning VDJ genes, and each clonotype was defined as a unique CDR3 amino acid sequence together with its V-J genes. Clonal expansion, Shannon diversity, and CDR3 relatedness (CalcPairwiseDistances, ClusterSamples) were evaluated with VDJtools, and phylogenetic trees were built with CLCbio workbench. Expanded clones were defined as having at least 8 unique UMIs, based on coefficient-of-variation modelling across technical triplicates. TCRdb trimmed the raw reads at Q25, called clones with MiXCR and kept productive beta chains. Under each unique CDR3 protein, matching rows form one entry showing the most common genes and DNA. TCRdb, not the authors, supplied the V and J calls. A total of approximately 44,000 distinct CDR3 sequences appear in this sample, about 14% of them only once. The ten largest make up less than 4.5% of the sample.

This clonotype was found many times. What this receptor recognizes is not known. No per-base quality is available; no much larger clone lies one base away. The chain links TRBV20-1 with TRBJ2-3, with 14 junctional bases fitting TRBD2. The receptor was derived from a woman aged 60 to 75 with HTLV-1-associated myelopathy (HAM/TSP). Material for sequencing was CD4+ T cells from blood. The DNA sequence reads TGCAGTGCTAGTTCCGCGACTAGCGGGGGGGCCGGAGATACGCAGTATTTT. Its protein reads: CSASSATSGGAGDTQYF.